Described below is a single T cell receptor beta chain sequence and its context. The antigen it recognizes is unknown. No much larger clone exists at a distance of one base, and base qualities are not known. Using a constant-region primer and ProtoScript II reverse transcriptase, TCRbeta-specific cDNA was reverse-transcribed from roughly 500 ng total RNA. Construction of the TCRbeta libraries relied on three nested rounds of multiplex PCR, following a slightly modified ARM-PCR procedure. Each of the first two PCR rounds ran for around 10 cycles using multiplex TRBV1-TRBV30 forward primers together with a Cbeta reverse primer. Sample barcodes and Illumina adapters were attached in a final 25-cycle PCR using Deep VentR polymerase. Before sequencing, amplicons of 200-500 bp were purified from gel using a QIAquick gel extraction kit. An Illumina HiSeq 2500 was used to sequence the TCRbeta amplicons, generating 250-bp paired-end reads. The authors' pipeline ran thus. Trimmomatic v0.33 was used to quality-trim the reads, and FLASH v1.2.11 was used to merge paired reads so that full CDR3 sequences could be recovered. MiGEC v1.2.1b assigned V, D and J germline segments to the rearranged TCRbeta sequences. VDJtools v1.0.0 computed clonotype statistics and Shannon-Wiener diversity indices. Except for diversity analysis, only the 250 most abundant clonotypes of each sample were used in subsequent analyses to reduce sampling bias. TCRdb trimmed the raw reads at Q25, called clones with MiXCR and kept productive beta chains. Each record represents a unique CDR3 protein, reported with the most common genes and DNA among its rows. The authors' filters were not applied to this entry. This sample gives about 330,000 distinct CDR3 sequences in total; 65% of them show up just once. The leading ten clones occupy approximately 5.9% of the sample.

Including cysteine and phenylalanine, the CDR3 has 14 amino acids. CDR3 DNA only is kept here, 42 bases in frame from base 1. Deletion took 6 bases off V and 4 bases off J, with a span of 16 bases between the germline ends. From the germline V gene, CDR1 is MNHEY and CDR2 is SVGAGI. This entry comes from a study of tumor-infiltrating lymphocytes in primary liver carcinoma (dated by TCRdb to about 2017). Turning to the overall study: Between November 2015 and early 2016, five patients in China with histopathologically diagnosed primary liver carcinoma had surgical resection. High reproducibility was observed for the technical replicate repertoires, with mean shared-clone rates roughly 0.92 and correlation coefficients above 0.95. Of the five patients (three men and two women, aged 30 to 69 years), four had hepatocellular carcinoma and one had combined HCC and intrahepatic cholangiocarcinoma. The study combined TCRbeta repertoire sequencing, expression microarrays and whole-exome sequencing across five regions of each liver tumor, with adjacent normal tissue and blood. A total of roughly 35 specimens from 5 patients, comprising some 25 tumor regions, 5 adjacent noncancerous liver tissues and 5 peripheral blood samples, were covered by TCRbeta repertoire sequencing. The five patients had tumors of stage T1-T3 N0M0, with maximum diameters ranging from 4.2 to 10 cm. Each sample produced about 3.5 to 7.13 million productive TCRbeta reads, and read depth showed no significant difference between tissue types.

The study at large found these results: A significantly larger repertoire fraction was made up by the top 250 clones in tumors than in blood (p = 0.039). Pairs of tumor regions showed greater repertoire overlap (mean 36%) than tumor-adjacent pairs (17%) or tumor-blood pairs (about 15%), which is consistent with antigen-driven expansion. Only the TCR beta chain was sequenced, so true repertoire diversity is likely underestimated because unpaired alpha chains were not captured. Since the samples were bulk and unsorted, there was no way to compare CD4+ and CD8+ T cell repertoires. The study included only four to six patients, and the authors note findings should be validated in a larger study.

Blood RNA was extracted from unsorted whole blood using TRIzol reagent, and germline DNA was obtained with the DNeasy Blood & Tissue kit. At the time of sampling, the patients had chronic HBV infection and had not received any treatment. Before surgery, roughly 4 milliliters of peripheral blood were drawn into K2EDTA tubes. The receptor was derived from a man aged 35 to 55 with primary liver carcinoma and hepatitis B virus infection. The material sequenced was peripheral blood. The chain couples TRBV6-5 to TRBJ2-7; the D gene is perhaps TRBD1 or TRBD2, as each covers 5 bases. The CDR3 reads CASRRPGRIYEQYF. The DNA sequence is TGTGCCAGCAGACGGCCAGGGAGAATATACGAGCAGTACTTC.